This TCR beta chain is drawn from a study of blood T cell repertoires in COVID-19. Study as a whole: Sites in the United States, Italy and Spain provided acute and convalescent COVID-19 samples.

Recruited during active infection, patients (from Seattle) were subsequently followed longitudinally. From germline, CDR1 is LNHDA and CDR2 SQIVND (reference sequence). Trimming took 6 bases from V and 3 from J; bases not matched to a gene: 6. The CDR3 length is 16 residues. Original methodology: Amplification of reference gene primers was used by the study to estimate nucleated cell counts. Data came from immunoSEQ multiplex PCR; TCRdb stores just in-frame clones and leaves some out. V, J and clone size reflect that table, while D and trimming were determined from the DNA. The repertoire holds about 170,000 clones, with about 85% as singletons.

Sequenced: peripheral blood. The TCR sequence derives from a man older than 75 with COVID-19, enrolled during active disease. The chain combines TRBV19 with TRBJ2-1; the match to TRBD1 covers 12 bases. CDR3 DNA sequence: TGTGCCAGTAGCCTGGGGGACAGGGGGCTCTACAATGAGCAGTTCTTC. Translating it yields CASSLGDRGLYNEQFF.